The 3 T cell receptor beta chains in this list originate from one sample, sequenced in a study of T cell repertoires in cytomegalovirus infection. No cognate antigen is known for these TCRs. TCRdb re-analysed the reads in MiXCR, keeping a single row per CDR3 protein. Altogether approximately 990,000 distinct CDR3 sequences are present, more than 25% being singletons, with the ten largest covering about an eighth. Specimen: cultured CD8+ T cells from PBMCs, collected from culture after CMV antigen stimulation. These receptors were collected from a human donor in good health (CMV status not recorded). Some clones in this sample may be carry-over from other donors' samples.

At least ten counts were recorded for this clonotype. The CDR3 sequence: CASSLVPRNSGANVLTF. The CDR3 region has the DNA TGTGCCAGCAGCTTAGTACCCCGAAACTCTGGGGCCAACGTCCTGACTTTC. The V call is TRBV7-9, the J call TRBJ2-6; unclear D gene. The germline CDR1 and CDR2 sequences are SEHNR and FQNEAQ (reference sequence). The CDR3 is 17 amino acids. Trimming cost V 1 base and J 0 bases, with 10 bases left between them.

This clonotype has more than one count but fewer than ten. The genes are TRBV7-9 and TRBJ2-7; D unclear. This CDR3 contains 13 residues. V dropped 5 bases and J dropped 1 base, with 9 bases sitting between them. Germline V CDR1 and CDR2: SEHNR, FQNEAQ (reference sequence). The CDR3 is CASSGRVSYEQYF. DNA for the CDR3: TGTGCCAGCAGCGGTAGGGTTTCCTACGAGCAGTACTTC.

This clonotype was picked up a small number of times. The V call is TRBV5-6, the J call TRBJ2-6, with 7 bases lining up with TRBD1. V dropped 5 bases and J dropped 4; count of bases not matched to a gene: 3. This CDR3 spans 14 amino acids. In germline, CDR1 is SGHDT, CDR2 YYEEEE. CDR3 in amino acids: CASRTGSGANVLTF. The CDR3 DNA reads TGTGCCAGCAGGACAGGGTCCGGGGCCAACGTCCTGACTTTC.